The next 23 T cell receptor beta chains were all read from a single sample in a study of T cells after yellow fever vaccination. MiXCR, applied by TCRdb to the 5' RACE reads, yields one record per CDR3 protein. The sample has a few hundred thousand distinct CDR3 sequences, roughly 21% seen once; the top ten hold 14%. This specimen consisted of PBMCs, obtained 15 days after the yellow fever booster vaccination. The receptors shown here come from a man between 25 and 39 years old who received the YFV17D yellow fever vaccine.

DNA of the CDR3: TGTGCCAGCAGTGATTTAAGGGTATCGACTTACGAGCAGTACTTC. It translates to CASSDLRVSTYEQYF. The J gene is TRBJ2-7, the V gene TRBV2, with no clear D. The CDR3 is 15 amino acids. Per germline, CDR1 SNHLY and CDR2 FYNNEI. V lost 3 bases and J lost 4, with 16 bases in between.

The V and J genes are TRBV12-3 or TRBV12-4 and TRBJ2-3; D is unresolved. There are 13 residues in the CDR3. Deletions cut 6 bases from V and 1 base from J, with 8 bases between. The CDR3 is CASRIAGTDTQYF. The CDR3 region has the DNA TGTGCCAGCAGAATCGCAGGCACAGATACGCAGTATTTT.

This clonotype was recorded a few times. V usage is TRBV24-1 and J usage is TRBJ2-1, with 7 nucleotides matching TRBD2. CDR1 and CDR2 from the germline V gene are KGHDR and SFDVKD. The CDR3 runs 18 residues. V shed 1 base and J 3 bases; nucleotides not matched to a gene: 11. The CDR3 DNA follows: TGTGCCACCAGTGATTTCTCGGCTAGCGGAGGATACTACAATGAGCAGTTCTTC. It specifies CATSDFSASGGYYNEQFF.

This clonotype was seen a single time. The chain is built from TRBV19 and TRBJ1-4, with no clear D. The CDR3 has 13 amino acids. Germline V gene sequence: CDR1 LNHDA, CDR2 SQIVND (reference sequence). V was pared by 8 bases and J by 6 bases, with 13 bases between. Here the CDR3 reads CASRPWADEKLFF. CDR3 DNA sequence: TGTGCCAGTCGACCTTGGGCGGATGAAAAACTGTTTTTT.

The chain couples TRBV7-9 to TRBJ1-2, with 9 bases that match TRBD1. The CDR3 consists of 16 residues. Germline CDR1 and CDR2: SEHNR and FQNEAQ (reference sequence). Trimming at V came to 5 bases and at J to 5 bases, leaving 12 bases not matched to a gene. The CDR3, as DNA: TGTGCCAGCAGCCTGCTCCCCTGGACAGGGGTTTATGGCTACACCTTC. This sequence encodes CASSLLPWTGVYGYTF.

The genes are TRBV20-1 and TRBJ2-1; TRBD1 is a possible D gene (6 bases). The CDR3 length is 17 residues. V shed 4 bases and J shed 0 bases, with 19 bases lying between them. Germline loops: CDR1 DFQATT, CDR2 SNEGSKA (reference sequence). The CDR3 loop reads CSANGGQVIVSYNEQFF. The CDR3, as DNA: TGCAGTGCTAATGGGGGCCAAGTTATAGTCTCCTACAATGAGCAGTTCTTC.

The sample holds a few counts of this clonotype. The chain combines TRBV29-1 with TRBJ2-3; 8 bases fit TRBD2. Germline CDR1 and CDR2: SQVTM and ANQGSEA. The CDR3 runs 16 residues. The V segment lost 7 bases and the J segment 4 bases; nucleotides outside the gene matches: 16. CDR3 loop: CSAPTPGGPGADTQYF. The CDR3 DNA is TGCAGCGCTCCCACTCCGGGAGGGCCGGGGGCAGATACGCAGTATTTT.

The chain couples TRBV5-1 to TRBJ1-2; weak D call: TRBD1 (5 bases). The V end was cut by 0 bases, the J end by 3 bases, with 9 bases between. Germline CDR1 reads SGHRS; CDR2 reads YFSETQ. The CDR3 loop spans 14 amino acids. The CDR3 bases are TGCGCCAGCAGCTTGGGGGGGATTCACTATGGCTACACCTTC. Residues: CASSLGGIHYGYTF.

A few counts support this clonotype. This rearrangement joins TRBV11-2 to TRBJ2-7; D is possibly TRBD1 or TRBD2 (5 bases each). The CDR3 runs 18 residues. The V end lost 1 base, the J end lost 2 bases, and 21 bases lay between the germline ends. From germline, CDR1 is SGHAT and CDR2 FQNNGV. The CDR3 nucleotides are TGTGCCAGCAGCTTAGTTCCTCCCGGGACCATCGCTACCTACGAGCAGTACTTC. Its protein product is CASSLVPPGTIATYEQYF. The full variable domain, with the rest looked up from reference TRBV11-2 and TRBJ2-7, is EAGVAQSPRYKIIEKRQSVAFWCNPISGHATLYWYQQILGQGPKLLIQFQNNGVVDDSQLPKDRFSAERLKGVDSTLKIQPAKLEDSAVYLCASSLVPPGTIATYEQYFGPGTRLTVT.

The CDR3: CASREGGYTEAFF. The CDR3 DNA reads TGTGCCAGCAGAGAAGGGGGCTACACTGAAGCTTTCTTT. V usage is TRBV7-9 and J usage is TRBJ1-1; TRBD1 agrees at 7 bases. The V segment lost 6 bases and the J segment 3 bases; nucleotides outside the gene matches: 4. CDR1 is SEHNR, CDR2 FQNEAQ, per germline (reference sequence). CDR3 length equals 13 residues.

The CDR3 region is CASSLERVTDTQYF. The CDR3 DNA reads as TGTGCCAGCAGCTTAGAGCGGGTCACAGATACGCAGTATTTT. The chain links TRBV11-2 to TRBJ2-3; D might be TRBD2 (5 bases). The CDR3 length is 14 residues. Germline V gene data show CDR1 as SGHAT and CDR2 as FQNNGV. Trimming cost V 0 bases and J 2 bases, with 6 bases left between them. Combining the CDR3 with reference TRBV11-2 and TRBJ2-3 gives the whole variable domain EAGVAQSPRYKIIEKRQSVAFWCNPISGHATLYWYQQILGQGPKLLIQFQNNGVVDDSQLPKDRFSAERLKGVDSTLKIQPAKLEDSAVYLCASSLERVTDTQYFGPGTRLTVL.

This chain links TRBV23-1 with TRBJ1-5, with D possibly TRBD1 on 5 matching bases. TRBV23-1 is classed as an ORF, of uncertain function. CDR3 length equals 15 residues. The germline V and J ends were trimmed by 0 bases and 5 bases, with 11 bases remaining between them. This CDR3 reads CASSQSLGDHQPQHF. CDR3 in DNA: TGCGCCAGCAGTCAATCGTTGGGGGATCATCAGCCCCAGCATTTT.

This clonotype occurred a few times. Here the CDR3 DNA reads TGTGCCACCAGCAGAGATCCGGGGGGGAGCGCTGACGAGCAGTACTTC. It encodes CATSRDPGGSADEQYF. The chain carries TRBV15 and TRBJ2-7, with 8 bases fitting TRBD2. CDR1 and CDR2 (germline): LNHNV, YYDKDF (reference sequence). With V trimmed by 0 bases and J by 5 bases, 9 bases remained unmatched. The CDR3 is 16 residues long.

CDR3: CSHIAGAETQYF. The CDR3 DNA is TGCAGCCACATCGCGGGGGCAGAGACCCAGTACTTC. The chain combines TRBV29-1 with TRBJ2-5; weak D call: TRBD2 (7 bases). Trimming removed 8 bases from V and 4 bases from J, with 14 bases in between. Germline V gene data show CDR1 as SQVTM and CDR2 as ANQGSEA. The CDR3 extends over 12 amino acids.

This clonotype was seen only a few times. The rearrangement joins TRBV9 to TRBJ2-7, with 11 bases identical to TRBD2. The germline gives CDR1 SGDLS, CDR2 YYNGEE. The V and J ends lost 7 bases and 6 bases, in that order; junction bases with no gene match: 6. CDR3 length equals 13 residues. CDR3 DNA sequence: TGTGCCAGCGGGACCGGGACTAGCGGCGAGCAGTACTTC. Protein product: CASGTGTSGEQYF.

The CDR3 loop is CSARSPKGYTDTQYF. CDR3 in DNA: TGCAGTGCTAGATCACCAAAGGGTTACACAGATACGCAGTATTTT. The V and J genes are TRBV20-1 and TRBJ2-3; the D is unclear. This CDR3 has 15 amino acids. The V end was cut by 2 bases, the J end by 2 bases, with 14 bases between. Germline V gene sequence: CDR1 DFQATT, CDR2 SNEGSKA (reference sequence).

The CDR3 loop reads CASSNIGSDEQYF. The CDR3 nucleotides read TGTGCCAGTAGTAACATTGGTTCCGACGAGCAGTACTTC. The genes are TRBV19 and TRBJ2-7; D is undetermined. Trimming cost V 4 bases and J 5 bases, with 12 bases left between them. Germline CDR1 and CDR2: LNHDA and SQIVND (reference sequence). The CDR3 length is 13 residues.

As DNA, the CDR3 is TGTGCCACCAGCAGAGCCGGGGCAGGGGGGAAGAATGAGCAGTTCTTC. The encoded protein is CATSRAGAGGKNEQFF. The rearrangement joins TRBV15 to TRBJ2-1; tentative D call: TRBD1 (7 bases). V was trimmed by 1 base and J by 7 bases, leaving 17 bases between them. The germline V gene has CDR1 LNHNV and CDR2 YYDKDF (reference sequence). The CDR3 runs to 16 residues.

The CDR3 loop reads CASSVGVGGTSGTQETQYF. The CDR3, as DNA: TGTGCCAGCAGCGTAGGGGTCGGTGGGACTAGCGGGACCCAAGAGACCCAGTACTTC. This chain links TRBV9 with TRBJ2-5, with 13 bases matching TRBD2. With V trimmed by 0 bases and J by 1 base, 9 bases remained unmatched. Germline CDR1 reads SGDLS; CDR2 reads YYNGEE. CDR3 size: 19 residues.

Concerning this clonotype itself: Given a much more abundant clone one base away, this may be a read error. V is TRBV27 and J is TRBJ2-2, with D uncertain. There are 13 residues in the CDR3. Germline V gene lookup returns CDR1 MNHEY and CDR2 SMNVEV (reference sequence). V lost 2 bases and J 3 bases, leaving 4 bases between the germline ends. CDR3 in amino acids: CASSLLHTGELFF. In nucleotides, the CDR3 is TGTGCCAGCAGTTTACTGCACACCGGGGAGCTGTTTTTT.

The chain couples TRBV14 to TRBJ2-1; D is perhaps TRBD2 (6 bases). The V gene lost 2 bases and the J gene lost 4 bases, with 12 bases spanning the gap. CDR1 is SGHDN, CDR2 FVKESK, per germline. The CDR3 has 15 amino acids. The CDR3 nucleotides read TGTGCCAGCAGCCAAAAACTAGCCACTTACAATGAGCAGTTCTTC. Translation gives CASSQKLATYNEQFF. Drawing the rest from reference TRBV14 and TRBJ2-1, the complete variable domain is EAGVTQFPSHSVIEKGQTVTLRCDPISGHDNLYWYRRVMGKEIKFLLHFVKESKQDESGMPNNRFLAERTGGTYSTLKVQPAELEDSGVYFCASSQKLATYNEQFFGPGTRLTVL.

This clonotype was observed a handful of times. The genes are TRBV3-1 and TRBJ2-1; 13 bases are a match to TRBD2. Trimming removed 4 bases from V and 6 bases from J; junction bases left unmatched: 12. Per the germline V gene, CDR1 is LGHDT and CDR2 is YNNKEL (reference sequence). This CDR3 is 18 amino acids long. The CDR3 protein is CASSRIAGTSGKGNEQFF. The CDR3 bases are TGTGCCAGCAGCCGTATTGCCGGGACTAGCGGGAAGGGCAATGAGCAGTTCTTC.

The chain joins TRBV20-1 to TRBJ2-7; TRBD1 aligns across 8 bases. Germline trimming cut 6 bases from V and 4 bases from J; bases unmatched to any gene: 2. Per germline, CDR1 DFQATT and CDR2 SNEGSKA (reference sequence). CDR3 length: 11 residues. The DNA for the CDR3 is TGCAGTGCAAACAGGGGGTACGAGCAGTACTTC. It encodes CSANRGYEQYF.